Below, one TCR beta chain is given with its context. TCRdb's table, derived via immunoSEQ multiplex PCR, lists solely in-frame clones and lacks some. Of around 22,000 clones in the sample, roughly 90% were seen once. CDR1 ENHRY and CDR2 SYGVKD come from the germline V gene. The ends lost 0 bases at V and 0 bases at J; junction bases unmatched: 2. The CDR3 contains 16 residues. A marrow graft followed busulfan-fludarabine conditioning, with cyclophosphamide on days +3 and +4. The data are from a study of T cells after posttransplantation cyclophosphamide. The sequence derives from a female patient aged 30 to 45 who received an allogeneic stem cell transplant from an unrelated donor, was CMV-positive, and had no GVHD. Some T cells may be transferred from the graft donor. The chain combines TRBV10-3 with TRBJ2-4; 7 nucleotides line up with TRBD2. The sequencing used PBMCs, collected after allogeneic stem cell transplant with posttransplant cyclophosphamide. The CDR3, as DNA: TGTGCCATCAGTGAGTCGGGACTATTAGCCAAAAACATTCAGTACTTC. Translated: CAISESGLLAKNIQYF.